This T cell receptor (beta chain) was profiled in a study of long-term antiretroviral therapy in people with HIV. Deletions cut 7 bases from V and 9 bases from J, with 22 bases between. CDR3 size: 16 residues. CDR1 and CDR2 (germline): MDHEN, SYDVKM. The United States was where all participants with HIV were treated. Survey-level resolution applied to immunoSEQ assay v3.0. Sequencing was performed with immunoSEQ multiplex PCR; in TCRdb, only in-frame clones are kept and a portion is missing. Among about 21,000 clones, approximately 84% were seen once, and the ten largest hold roughly 8%. This clone was counted between two and nine times.

The clonotype was recovered from a young man with HIV. The rearrangement links TRBV28 to TRBJ1-6; D remains unclear. The sample in question was unsorted PBMCs, obtained 0.9 years after starting antiretroviral therapy. CDR3 bases: TGTGCCAGCACCAACGAGCCCGATCTCCGCGGTTCACCCCTCCACTTT. Its translation: CASTNEPDLRGSPLHF.